The T cell receptor beta chain described here comes from a study of T-cell memory formation after mild COVID-19. CDR1 is MNHEY, CDR2 SVGEGT, per germline. CDR3 length equals 16 residues. V lost 8 bases and J lost 6; bases outside the gene matches: 16. Study findings and constraints: Among CD4+ contracting clones, most were CM and EM, and CD8+ ones EMRA. Second-wave clones with a day 37 peak had unconfirmed SARS-CoV-2 specificity. Some clones that responded turned up in pre-infection memory, which suggests that cross-reactive memory joined in.

From the 5' RACE reads, TCRdb called clonotypes with MiXCR, one entry per CDR3 protein. Seen here are some 350,000 distinct CDR3 sequences, about 16% observed once, and the top ten hold approximately 20%. Remarks on this clonotype: Its antigen is as yet unknown.

The chain carries TRBV6-2 or TRBV6-3 and TRBJ2-1; 7 positions match TRBD1. This receptor was taken from a man between 18 and 29 years old who had mild COVID-19 (a few samples of this study predate the infection). Cell type and time point are not known. Sequenced input: PBMCs or a T cell subset sorted from them (not recorded which). CDR3 amino acids: CASRHSTGFQVNEQFF. CDR3 coding DNA: TGTGCCAGCCGACACTCGACAGGGTTTCAGGTCAATGAGCAGTTCTTC.